Below, 25 T cell receptor beta chains from the same sample are listed, as sequenced in a study of blood T cell repertoires in COVID-19. Clones were read by immunoSEQ multiplex PCR, and TCRdb kept only the in-frame ones, dropping some. The profile shows around 270,000 clones, 80% to 90% of them singletons. Sequencing used PBMCs or T cells enriched from blood (not recorded which). These receptors were taken from a woman aged 40 to 50 who had been exposed to COVID-19.

The CDR3: CATSDPGTNADTQYF. The CDR3 bases are TGTGCCACCAGTGATCCCGGGACTAACGCAGATACGCAGTATTTT. The chain recombines TRBV24-1 with TRBJ2-3, with 7 bases lining up with TRBD2. This CDR3 has 15 amino acids. Germline V gene data show CDR1 as KGHDR and CDR2 as SFDVKD. The trim removed 3 bases at V and 4 bases at J, leaving 6 bases unmatched.

The chain combines TRBV6-5 with TRBJ2-3; the match to TRBD2 covers 7 bases. Germline trimming cut 4 bases from V and 3 bases from J; bases unmatched to any gene: 7. The CDR3 loop spans 15 amino acids. Per the germline V gene, CDR1 is MNHEY and CDR2 is SVGAGI. CDR3 sequence: CASSFIPRGTDTQYF. The CDR3 bases are TGTGCCAGCAGTTTCATACCGCGGGGGACAGATACGCAGTATTTT.

V gene TRBV28 combines with J gene TRBJ1-3; no clear D gene. V was pared by 8 bases and J by 7 bases, with 15 bases between. The germline gives CDR1 MDHEN, CDR2 SYDVKM. The CDR3 sequence is 13 residues long. As DNA, the CDR3 is TGTGCCAGCCCAAGCCCCACGTGGAACACCATATATTTT. Its translation: CASPSPTWNTIYF.

V is TRBV18 and J is TRBJ1-3; possible D gene TRBD1, 6 bases. Germline V CDR1 and CDR2: KGHSH, LQKENI. The CDR3 is 16 amino acids. V was trimmed by 5 bases and J by 2 bases, leaving 16 bases between them. CDR3 sequence reads: CASSEGQEGTGNTIYF. DNA for the CDR3: TGTGCCAGCTCAGAGGGACAAGAAGGTACTGGAAACACCATATATTTT. Supplemented by reference TRBV18 and TRBJ1-3, the full variable domain reads NAGVMQNPRHLVRRRGQEARLRCSPMKGHSHVYWYRQLPEEGLKFMVYLQKENIIDESGMPKERFSAEFPKEGPSILRIQQVVRGDSAAYFCASSEGQEGTGNTIYFGEGSWLTVV.

V and J are TRBV5-4 and TRBJ1-4; TRBD1 might be the D (5 bases). Germline CDR1 is SGHNT and CDR2 is YYREEE (reference sequence). The length of the CDR3 is 13 residues. V was pared by 1 base and J by 7 bases, with 8 bases between. The CDR3 DNA sequence: TGTGCCAGCAGCTTGCAGGGAGGTGAAAAACTGTTTTTT. It translates to CASSLQGGEKLFF.

This clone has only one observation. This rearrangement joins TRBV12-5 to TRBJ1-2; D is unclear. The germline CDR1 and CDR2 sequences are LGHNT and FRNRAP. The CDR3 runs 11 residues. With 6 bases removed from V and 8 bases from J, the gap between germline ends came to 10 bases. The CDR3 protein is CASGNSPGYTF. The CDR3 bases are TGTGCTAGTGGCAACAGCCCAGGCTACACCTTC.

The rearrangement uses TRBV25-1 and TRBJ2-2, with TRBD1 matching over 9 bases. V trimming: 5 bases; J trimming: 5 bases; junction bases outside the gene matches: 6. The CDR3 spans 15 residues. Germline CDR1 is MGHDK and CDR2 is SYGVNS. For the CDR3, the DNA is TGTGCCAGCAGTTTCCGGGACAGGGCGACCGGGGAGCTGTTTTTT. As protein: CASSFRDRATGELFF.

The chain has TRBV4-2 and TRBJ1-5; 8 bases align to TRBD1. J lost 2 bases, V lost 5 bases, and 5 bases had no gene match. Germline CDR1 and CDR2: LGHNA and YNFKEQ. The CDR3 has 15 amino acids. This chain's CDR3 is CASSARGRGNQPQHF. Here the CDR3 DNA reads TGTGCCAGCAGCGCCAGGGGGCGAGGCAATCAGCCCCAGCATTTT.

V usage is TRBV19 and J usage is TRBJ2-1; 7 nucleotides agree with TRBD1. The trim removed 3 bases at V and 11 bases at J, leaving 13 bases unmatched. CDR3 length equals 15 residues. Germline values: CDR1 LNHDA, CDR2 SQIVND (reference sequence). The CDR3 DNA follows: TGTGCCAGTAGTATCTTAGGGGGCTCGTCTCCTCAGCAGTTCTTC. This translates into CASSILGGSSPQQFF.

This clone was observed at least ten times. The chain carries TRBV28 and TRBJ1-2; a weak D match, TRBD1 (5 bases). Germline lookup yields CDR1 MDHEN and CDR2 SYDVKM. Between the trimmed V and J ends, which lost 8 bases and 4 bases, there was a span of 11 bases. CDR3 length: 12 amino acids. Here the CDR3 reads CASSGEGYGYTF. CDR3 bases: TGTGCCAGCTCGGGGGAAGGCTATGGCTACACCTTC.

The rearrangement links TRBV4-1 to TRBJ1-3; 10 bases are shared with TRBD1. V shed 5 bases and J 0 bases; nucleotides not matched to a gene: 7. This CDR3 contains 17 residues. CDR1 and CDR2 (germline): MGHRA, YSYEKL. The CDR3: CASSSGQGPRSGNTIYF. In DNA form, the CDR3 reads TGCGCCAGCAGCTCGGGACAGGGGCCCCGCTCTGGAAACACCATATATTTT.

The gene calls are TRBV7-3 and TRBJ1-2, with unresolved D. The length of the CDR3 is 16 residues. CDR1 and CDR2 (germline): SGHTA, FQGTGA. V lost 1 base and J lost 0, with 12 bases in between. This chain's CDR3 is CASSLIGGRTNYGYTF. As DNA, the CDR3 is TGTGCCAGCAGCTTAATCGGCGGCCGAACTAACTATGGCTACACCTTC.

J is TRBJ2-6 and V is TRBV5-5; D might be TRBD2 (5 bases). The CDR3 runs to 15 residues. CDR1 is SGHKS and CDR2 is YYEKEE in the germline V gene (reference sequence). Trimming shortened V by 7 bases and J by 0 bases, and 11 bases separated the two germline ends. DNA for the CDR3: TGTGCCAGCGCAGGCGGGTACTCTGGGGCCAACGTCCTGACTTTC. Protein product: CASAGGYSGANVLTF.

The chain is built from TRBV20-1 and TRBJ1-2; a weak D match, TRBD1 (5 bases). The CDR3 length is 11 residues. Trimming took off 6 bases at V and 6 bases at J, with 11 bases between the two ends. The V gene's germline CDR1 is DFQATT and CDR2 SNEGSKA (reference sequence). The CDR3 loop reads CSAFREDGYTF. CDR3 nucleotides: TGCAGTGCCTTCAGGGAGGATGGCTACACCTTC.

CDR3 in amino acids: CARDRGNDSNQPQHF. The DNA for the CDR3 is TGCGCCAGGGACAGGGGAAACGATAGCAATCAGCCCCAGCATTTT. The chain combines TRBV23-1 with TRBJ1-5, with 9 positions matching TRBD1. TRBV23-1 is an open reading frame whose function is uncertain. This CDR3 is 15 amino acids long. After removal of 9 bases from V and 0 bases from J, the junction contained 6 bases not matched to a gene.

V and J are TRBV19 and TRBJ2-3; possibly TRBD2 for D (5 bases). Looked up from germline, CDR1 is LNHDA and CDR2 is SQIVND (reference sequence). CDR3 length: 15 residues. The V and J ends lost 4 bases and 0 bases respectively, with 11 bases between them. The CDR3 nucleotides are TGTGCCAGTAGTAGAGGGCTCCCTAGCACAGATACGCAGTATTTT. It encodes CASSRGLPSTDTQYF.

The chain employs TRBV2 and TRBJ1-1; D is undetermined. CDR1 is SNHLY and CDR2 is FYNNEI in the germline V gene. The CDR3 is 13 residues long. The ends were cut back, 5 bases at V and 4 bases at J, with 11 bases in the middle. CDR3 DNA: TGTGCCAGCAGTTGGCAGGTGGTCACTGAAGCTTTCTTT. Translated: CASSWQVVTEAFF.

V gene TRBV18 combines with J gene TRBJ1-1; 7 nucleotides align to TRBD1. Losses at the gene ends were 5 bases for V and 5 bases for J; bases not matched to a gene: 2. Germline values: CDR1 KGHSH, CDR2 LQKENI. This CDR3 contains 12 residues. CDR3 DNA sequence: TGTGCCAGCTCAACAGGGGTAACTGAAGCTTTCTTT. It encodes CASSTGVTEAFF.

The chain couples TRBV15 to TRBJ1-5, with 9 bases aligning to TRBD1. J lost 7 bases, V lost 5 bases, and 12 bases had no gene match. From germline, CDR1 is LNHNV and CDR2 YYDKDF (reference sequence). The CDR3 spans 16 residues. In DNA, the CDR3 is TGTGCCACCAGCTCGGGACAGGGATTAGGGGGGCAGCCCCAGCATTTT. Its protein product is CATSSGQGLGGQPQHF.

V gene TRBV28 combines with J gene TRBJ1-2; the match to TRBD1 covers 9 bases. CDR3 size: 14 residues. Germline CDR1 reads MDHEN; CDR2 reads SYDVKM. With 4 bases clipped from V and 6 bases from J, the junction kept 6 bases outside the gene matches. The CDR3 spells CASSYRDRAHGYTF. The CDR3, as DNA: TGTGCCAGCAGTTATAGGGACAGGGCCCATGGCTACACCTTC.

The sample holds one count of this clone. The chain employs TRBV2 and TRBJ1-5, with TRBD1 as a possible D gene (6 bases). The CDR3 consists of 17 residues. In germline, CDR1 is SNHLY, CDR2 FYNNEI. With 3 bases removed from V and 13 bases from J, the gap between germline ends came to 28 bases. In DNA form, the CDR3 reads TGTGCCAGCAGTGAGGGCCAGGGGCCCTTCGGAGCTAATGTTCAGCATTTT. Protein: CASSEGQGPFGANVQHF.

The V and J genes are TRBV2 and TRBJ2-2, with 9 bases identical to TRBD2. The germline gives CDR1 SNHLY, CDR2 FYNNEI. The CDR3 spans 15 residues. Losses at the gene ends were 7 bases for V and 4 bases for J; bases not matched to a gene: 7. CDR3 sequence reads: CASTRETSGTGELFF. The CDR3 DNA reads as TGTGCCAGCACTAGAGAGACTAGCGGCACCGGGGAGCTGTTTTTT.

Regarding this clone: A read error may account for a junction end that differs from germline. The chain is built from TRBV5-1 and TRBJ1-2; D is undetermined. The V gene's germline CDR1 is SGHRS and CDR2 YFSETQ. This CDR3 has 14 residues. CDR3 coding DNA: TGTGCCAGCAGCTCCGATTCGGGGAGAAATGGCTACACCTTC. Translating it yields CASSSDSGRNGYTF. The complete variable domain, with remaining parts taken from reference TRBV5-1 and TRBJ1-2, reads KAGVTQTPRYLIKTRGQQVTLSCSPISGHRSVSWYQQTPGQGLQFLFEYFSETQRNKGNFPGRFSGRQFSNSRSEMNVSTLELGDSALYLCASSSDSGRNGYTFGSGTRLTVV.

The rearrangement uses TRBV5-4 and TRBJ1-2, with TRBD1 identical over 10 bases. V shed 5 bases, J shed 4 bases, and the junction held 5 bases outside the gene matches. Germline V gene sequence: CDR1 SGHNT, CDR2 YYREEE (reference sequence). The CDR3 has 14 amino acids. CDR3 in DNA: TGTGCCAGCAGGGAAGGACAGGGGGGCTATGGCTACACCTTC. It codes for CASREGQGGYGYTF.

This sequence joins TRBV7-8 and TRBJ1-5; D might be TRBD1 (6 bases). Trimming left V 4 bases short and J 3 bases short, with 13 bases between. Germline V lookup: CDR1 SGHVS, CDR2 FQNEAQ. The CDR3 consists of 15 residues. The CDR3: CASSSGGAYNQPQHF. CDR3 DNA: TGTGCCAGCAGCTCTGGGGGGGCCTACAATCAGCCCCAGCATTTT.